The 3 T cell receptor beta chains below were found in one sample sequenced in a study of shared clonotypes between healthy human individuals. The assay was immunoSEQ multiplex PCR, and TCRdb's table has in-frame clones only and misses some. The table includes about 1 million clones, around four fifths detected once. Sequences were obtained from memory CD4+ T cells sorted from blood. Specified subset: CD45RA-negative fraction. The receptors stem from a man younger than 30 in good health.

The chain couples TRBV19 to TRBJ1-6; unclear D gene. Deletions cut 7 bases from V and 8 bases from J, with 18 bases between. Looked up from germline, CDR1 is LNHDA and CDR2 is SQIVND (reference sequence). This CDR3 contains 15 residues. CDR3 sequence reads: CASTPGGPRHSPLHF. The CDR3 DNA is TGTGCCAGTACCCCGGGAGGGCCACGGCATTCACCCCTCCACTTT.

This chain joins TRBV10-1 and TRBJ2-1; 8 nucleotides match TRBD2. J gave up 4 bases and V 5 bases, and 7 bases lay outside the gene matches. From germline, CDR1 is WNHNN and CDR2 SYGVQD (reference sequence). The CDR3 loop spans 15 amino acids. CDR3 nucleotide sequence: TGCGCCAGCAGTCCTGCAAGCGGGGGTTACAATGAGCAGTTCTTC. The encoded protein is CASSPASGGYNEQFF.

Note on this clone: A much larger clone lies one base from this, so it may be a read error. The chain couples TRBV20-1 to TRBJ2-5; no firm D call. The germline V gene has CDR1 DFQATT and CDR2 SNEGSKA (reference sequence). The CDR3 sequence is 11 residues long. V was cut by 3 bases and J by 2 bases, with 4 bases left in between. The CDR3 protein is CSASKQETQYF. In nucleotides, the CDR3 is TGCAGTGCTAGTAAGCAAGAGACCCAGTACTTC.